Described below is a single T cell receptor (beta chain) sequence and its context. Its specificity is not known. Germline V lookup: CDR1 SGHRS, CDR2 YFSETQ. CDR3 size: 11 residues. V was clipped by 5 bases and J by 12 bases, with 12 bases between them. The record originates from a study of T cell responses to AZD1222 COVID-19 vaccine. Libraries were prepared by immunoSEQ multiplex PCR; TCRdb keeps only in-frame clonotypes and omits some of them. The table lists 130,000 to 150,000 clones, approximately 78% of them singletons, with roughly 4.3% in the top ten. Study-level points and caveats: Only a handful of AZD1222 recipients tested seropositive at baseline.

The sequencing used peripheral blood, collected on day 0 of MenACWY control vaccination. This TCR was sampled from an adult in good health. The V call is TRBV5-1, the J call TRBJ2-1; no clear D. The CDR3 protein is CASRGIAGQFF. The CDR3 DNA follows: TGCGCCAGCAGAGGGATCGCCGGGCAGTTCTTC.